The source of this T cell receptor beta chain is a study of cytomegalovirus exposure and HLA in healthy donors. Overall study: Earlier work reported 100 million or so unique TCR beta sequences from about 200 million T cells.

Healthy bone marrow donors formed the donor group. Germline V gene lookup returns CDR1 LGHNA and CDR2 YSLEER. The CDR3 is 15 residues long. This clone was seen once. Its antigen is not identified. Primers: 60 Vbeta forward and 13 Jbeta reverse. The data were produced by immunoSEQ multiplex PCR, yet TCRdb's version contains in-frame clones alone and is incomplete. The sample carries some 150,000 clones, 80% to 90% recorded once. Study conclusions and caveats: A later analysis by the authors found several of the most significant clusters apparently linked to common viral pathogens. Most CMV-associated TCR beta chains appeared HLA-restricted in a later analysis.

The chain is built from TRBV4-3 and TRBJ2-5; TRBD1 is a possible D gene (5 bases). The tail of the sequence fits TRBJ2-7 better, so the J call may be wrong. The receptor comes from a woman aged 25 to 45 in good health and CMV-seropositive. Sequenced material: PBMCs. The CDR3 nucleotides read TGCGCCAGCAGCCAAGATGACAGAAGCTCCTACGAGCAGTACTTC. Translation gives CASSQDDRSSYEQYF.